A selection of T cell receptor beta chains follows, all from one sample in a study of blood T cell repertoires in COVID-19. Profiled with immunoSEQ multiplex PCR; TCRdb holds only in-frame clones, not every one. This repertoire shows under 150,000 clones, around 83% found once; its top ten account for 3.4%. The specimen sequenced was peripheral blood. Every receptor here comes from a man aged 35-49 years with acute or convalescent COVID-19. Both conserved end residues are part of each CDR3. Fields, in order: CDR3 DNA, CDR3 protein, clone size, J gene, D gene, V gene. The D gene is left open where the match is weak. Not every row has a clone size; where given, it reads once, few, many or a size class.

TGTGCCAGCGCTCGGCGGGAGTTGGGGGGCTGGAACACTGAAGCTTTCTTT	CASARRELGGWNTEAFF	NA	TRBJ1-1	NA	TRBV2
TGTGCCACTACTGGCGCCACAGGGGATCACTATGGCTACACCTTC	CATTGATGDHYGYTF	NA	TRBJ1-2	TRBD1	TRBV9
TGTGCCAGTACGAGGGGAGGAGGACTGAACACTGAAGCTTTCTTT	CASTRGGGLNTEAFF	NA	TRBJ1-1	NA	TRBV19
TGCAGCGTTGAAAACTTGGGGAGCACTGAAGCTTTCTTT	CSVENLGSTEAFF	NA	TRBJ1-1	NA	TRBV29-1
TGTGCCAGCAGCTTTGGACAGGGACAAGAGACCCAGTACTTC	CASSFGQGQETQYF	NA	TRBJ2-5	TRBD1	TRBV7-9
TGTGCCAGCGGAAGGGACAGAGCCTCCAATCAGCCCCAGCATTTT	CASGRDRASNQPQHF	few	TRBJ1-5	TRBD1	TRBV2
TGTGCCATCACCCGGACAGGGGGGGGCTCCTACGAGCAGTACTTC	CAITRTGGGSYEQYF	NA	TRBJ2-7	TRBD1	TRBV10-3
TGTGCCAGTAGTATAGGTACCCAGGTGAACACTGAAGCTTTCTTT	CASSIGTQVNTEAFF	few	TRBJ1-1	NA	TRBV19
TGTGCCTGGAGTCTCGGACAAAATGAAAAACTGTTTTTT	CAWSLGQNEKLFF	NA	TRBJ1-4	NA	TRBV30
TGTGCCAGCAGCTATTCGACAGGGGCACGGGAAGCTTTCTTT	CASSYSTGAREAFF	few	TRBJ1-1	TRBD1	TRBV5-4
TGTGCCAGCAGTTACTCGAGCATGCTCCCCCCTGGGGAGCTGTTTTTT	CASSYSSMLPPGELFF	NA	TRBJ2-2	NA	TRBV6-5
TGTGCCAGCAGCATAGTGTCAGTCGCCAAGGCGGGGAACACCGGGGAGCTGTTTTTT	CASSIVSVAKAGNTGELFF	NA	TRBJ2-2	NA	TRBV21-1
TGTGCCAGCAGCTCCAAGGCTAGCGGGGGGAACTACGAGCAGTACTTC	CASSSKASGGNYEQYF	NA	TRBJ2-7	TRBD2	TRBV11-3
TGTGCCAGCAGCCAAAGGACAGGCTTTAATGAAAAACTGTTTTTT	CASSQRTGFNEKLFF	NA	TRBJ1-4	TRBD1	TRBV3-1/TRBV3-2
TGTGCCAGCAACCCAAACCGGCTGGGCGAGGGTTTTGAGCAGTTCTTC	CASNPNRLGEGFEQFF	once	TRBJ2-1	NA	TRBV28
TGTGCCGGAGACAGGGTTTCCTACAATGAGCAGTTCTTC	CAGDRVSYNEQFF	NA	TRBJ2-1	TRBD1	TRBV30
TGTGCCAGCAATACGACAGGGGACCTTTATCAGCCCCAGCATTTT	CASNTTGDLYQPQHF	NA	TRBJ1-5	NA	TRBV21-1
TGTGCCAGCAGCTTACGCGGGGGGGCCAACGATGAGCAGTTCTTC	CASSLRGGANDEQFF	NA	TRBJ2-1	TRBD2	TRBV7-2
TGTGCCAGCAGTGAAGACGGCAGGGCCGACGGCTCACCCCTCCACTTT	CASSEDGRADGSPLHF	few	TRBJ1-6	NA	TRBV2
TGTGCCAGCAGCTTAGGGGTTCGGGACAGGGCGGTTAGGGACTATGGCTACACCTTC	CASSLGVRDRAVRDYGYTF	NA	TRBJ1-2	TRBD1	TRBV7-9
TGTGCCAGTAGTGCCTCGGGGGATAGCAAAAACATTCAGTACTTC	CASSASGDSKNIQYF	few	TRBJ2-4	NA	TRBV19
TGTGCCAGCAGTCCGGGACAGGGCCCTTACAATGAGCAGTTCTTC	CASSPGQGPYNEQFF	NA	TRBJ2-1	TRBD1	TRBV5-5
TGTGCCAGCAGTGACCTCATTGTCGCGGATTCACCCCTCCACTTT	CASSDLIVADSPLHF	NA	TRBJ1-6	NA	TRBV25-1
TGTGCCAGCAGCTCGACACGGGGCACTGAAGCTTTCTTT	CASSSTRGTEAFF	NA	TRBJ1-1	NA	TRBV7-9
TGTGCCAGCAGTTTCAGTTCAGGGGATGGTCGGTATGGCTACACCTTC	CASSFSSGDGRYGYTF	NA	TRBJ1-2	NA	TRBV27
TGTGCCAGCAGCTTGGAGGACAGGGGGGATGGTGGCTACACCTTC	CASSLEDRGDGGYTF	NA	TRBJ1-2	TRBD1	TRBV7-9
TGTGAGCCAGGGTTGGGGACTAACACTGAAGCTTTCTTT	CEPGLGTNTEAFF	NA	TRBJ1-1	NA	TRBV27
TGTGCCAGCAGCTTAGCAGGGGTTGGGCGGGGGGAAGTTGAAGAGACCCAGTACTTC	CASSLAGVGRGEVEETQYF	NA	TRBJ2-5	TRBD2	TRBV7-9
TGTGCCAGCAGCCCCCATTCTGACATGAACACTGAAGCTTTCTTT	CASSPHSDMNTEAFF	NA	TRBJ1-1	NA	TRBV9
TGCGCCAGCAGTGAACAGGGGGGAACTGAAGCTTTCTTT	CASSEQGGTEAFF	NA	TRBJ1-1	TRBD1	TRBV10-2
TGTGCCAGTAGTACGACAGGGAACACTGAAGCTTTCTTT	CASSTTGNTEAFF	NA	TRBJ1-1	NA	TRBV19